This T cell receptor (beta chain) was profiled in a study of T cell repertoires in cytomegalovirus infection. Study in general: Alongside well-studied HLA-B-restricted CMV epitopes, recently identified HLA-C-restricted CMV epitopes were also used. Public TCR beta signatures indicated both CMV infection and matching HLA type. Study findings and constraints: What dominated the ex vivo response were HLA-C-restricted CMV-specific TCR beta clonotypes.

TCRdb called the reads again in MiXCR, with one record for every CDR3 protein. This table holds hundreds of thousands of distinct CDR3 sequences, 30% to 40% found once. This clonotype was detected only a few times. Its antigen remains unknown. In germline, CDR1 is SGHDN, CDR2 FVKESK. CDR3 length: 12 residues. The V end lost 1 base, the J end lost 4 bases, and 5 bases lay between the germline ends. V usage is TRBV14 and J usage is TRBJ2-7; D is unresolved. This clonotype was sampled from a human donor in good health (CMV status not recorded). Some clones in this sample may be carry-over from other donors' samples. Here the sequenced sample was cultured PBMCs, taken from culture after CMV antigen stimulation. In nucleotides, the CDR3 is TGTGCCAGCAGCCAAGTTCTTTACGAGCAGTACTTC. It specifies CASSQVLYEQYF.